One and the same sample provided the 29 T cell receptor beta chains below, sequenced in a study of blood T cell repertoires in COVID-19. TCRdb's table, derived via immunoSEQ multiplex PCR, lists solely in-frame clones and lacks some. The sample carries approximately 230,000 clones, about 86% recorded once. Sequencing was carried out using peripheral blood. These TCRs come from a man older than 75 with acute or convalescent COVID-19.

DNA of the CDR3: TGTGCCAGCAGTCCCGGGACACTGTACTCTGGGGCCAACGTCCTGACTTTC. It yields the protein CASSPGTLYSGANVLTF. This chain joins TRBV6-8 and TRBJ2-6; TRBD1 might be the D (6 bases). The CDR3 contains 17 residues. With 5 bases removed from V and 0 bases from J, the gap between germline ends came to 14 bases. Germline V lookup: CDR1 MNHGY, CDR2 SAAAGT.

The chain couples TRBV7-9 to TRBJ1-5; perhaps TRBD1 as D (6 bases). The germline CDR1 and CDR2 sequences are SEHNR and FQNEAQ (reference sequence). The V end lost 1 base, the J end lost 7 bases, and 20 bases lay between the germline ends. There are 17 residues in the CDR3. CDR3 in amino acids: CASSLVGGRGDGQPQHF. The CDR3 coding sequence is TGTGCCAGCAGCTTAGTGGGGGGGCGCGGAGACGGGCAGCCCCAGCATTTT.

The rearrangement links TRBV6-5 to TRBJ2-5, with 7 bases aligning to TRBD1. The CDR3 consists of 15 residues. V dropped 2 bases and J dropped 1; count of bases not matched to a gene: 4. The germline gives CDR1 MNHEY, CDR2 SVGAGI. Here the CDR3 reads CASSYLGTVQETQYF. CDR3 bases: TGTGCCAGCAGTTACCTTGGGACAGTCCAAGAGACCCAGTACTTC.

The chain is built from TRBV3-1 (or the pseudogene TRBV3-2) and TRBJ1-1; no reliable D call. The germline V and J ends were trimmed by 4 bases and 1 base, with 10 bases remaining between them. The germline V gene encodes CDR1 LGHDT and CDR2 YNNKEL (reference sequence). CDR3 length: 14 residues. The CDR3 nucleotides are TGTGCCAGCAGCCCCAACGGGAGGAACACTGAAGCTTTCTTT. It encodes CASSPNGRNTEAFF.

Only a few counts were recorded for this clone. The chain links TRBV19 to TRBJ2-7; TRBD1 is a possible D gene (6 bases). Germline V gives CDR1 LNHDA, CDR2 SQIVND (reference sequence). The V gene lost 6 bases and the J gene lost 2 bases, with 17 bases spanning the gap. The CDR3 contains 15 residues. The chain's CDR3 is CASRGRDTLAYEQYF. For the CDR3, the DNA is TGTGCCAGTAGGGGTCGGGACACTCTTGCCTACGAGCAGTACTTC.

The chain joins TRBV6-5 to TRBJ2-1; TRBD2 agrees at 10 bases. The V gene's germline CDR1 is MNHEY and CDR2 SVGAGI. There are 14 residues in the CDR3. Trimming cost V 4 bases and J 13 bases; bases outside gene matches: 10. CDR3 loop: CASSFLLAGDRQFF. In nucleotides, the CDR3 is TGTGCCAGCAGTTTCCTCCTAGCGGGAGATCGTCAGTTCTTC.

The rearrangement uses TRBV6-5 and TRBJ2-1, with 10 positions matching TRBD2. The CDR3 length is 15 residues. The junction had 6 bases not matched to a gene; V was cut back by 6 bases and J by 4 bases. The germline V gene has CDR1 MNHEY and CDR2 SVGAGI. DNA of the CDR3: TGTGCCAGCAGCTCTAGCGGGGGCCCTTACAATGAGCAGTTCTTC. Translation gives CASSSSGGPYNEQFF.

This sequence joins TRBV30 and TRBJ2-7, with a possible D match to TRBD2 (6 bases). Trimming left V 1 base short and J 3 bases short, with 7 bases between. Germline CDR1 GTSNPN, CDR2 SVGIG (reference sequence). The CDR3 runs 12 residues. The CDR3 is CAWSDSGYEQYF. The CDR3 region has the DNA TGTGCCTGGAGTGATAGCGGCTACGAGCAGTACTTC.

The DNA for the CDR3 is TGTGCCACCAGTGGGCAGGGGCGGCATGGCTACACCTTC. It translates to CATSGQGRHGYTF. V and J are TRBV24-1 and TRBJ1-2; perhaps TRBD1 as D (6 bases). The CDR3 covers 13 residues. V was clipped by 5 bases and J by 6 bases, with 12 bases between them. Germline CDR1 is KGHDR and CDR2 is SFDVKD.

The chain joins TRBV24-1 to TRBJ2-1; 7 bases align to TRBD1. CDR3 size: 13 residues. The V gene end was trimmed by 5 bases and the J gene end by 7 bases; junction bases not matched to a gene: 4. CDR1 KGHDR and CDR2 SFDVKD come from the germline V gene. CDR3 nucleotide sequence: TGTGCCACCAGTGCACAGGGGCTAAATGAGCAGTTCTTC. Translated: CATSAQGLNEQFF.

CDR3: CATGETGFSTDTQYF. In DNA, the CDR3 is TGTGCCACCGGAGAGACAGGTTTTAGCACAGATACGCAGTATTTT. This chain uses TRBV24-1 with TRBJ2-3; TRBD1 is a possible D gene (6 bases). V lost 9 bases, J lost 0 bases, and 15 bases lay in between. The CDR3 contains 15 residues. Looked up from germline, CDR1 is KGHDR and CDR2 is SFDVKD.

This chain joins TRBV11-2 and TRBJ2-1; D is possibly TRBD1 (5 bases). The CDR3 is made up of 16 amino acids. Germline V gene sequence: CDR1 SGHAT, CDR2 FQNNGV. V was cut by 5 bases and J by 4 bases, with 18 bases left in between. In nucleotides, the CDR3 is TGTGCCAGCAGCCCTCACAGGTCAACCCGTTACAATGAGCAGTTCTTC. This sequence encodes CASSPHRSTRYNEQFF.

The V and J genes are TRBV2 and TRBJ1-6, with D possibly being TRBD1 (6 bases). Germline V CDR1 and CDR2: SNHLY, FYNNEI. The germline V and J ends were trimmed by 8 bases and 9 bases, with 17 bases remaining between them. The CDR3 is 14 amino acids. CDR3 loop: CASQFSRGSSPLHF. CDR3 DNA: TGTGCCAGCCAGTTTAGCAGGGGAAGTTCACCCCTCCACTTT.

CDR3: CASSPGQGRLNTEAFF. In DNA form, the CDR3 reads TGTGCCAGCAGCCCGGGACAGGGTCGATTGAACACTGAAGCTTTCTTT. The J gene is TRBJ1-1, the V gene TRBV21-1; TRBD1, as called in the table, went unchecked against the DNA. TRBV21-1 is termed a pseudogene. The CDR3 sequence is 16 residues long.

V usage is TRBV7-9 and J usage is TRBJ2-7; 7 nucleotides align to TRBD2. The CDR3 has 15 amino acids. Germline trimming cut 4 bases from V and 4 bases from J; bases unmatched to any gene: 10. Per the germline V gene, CDR1 is SEHNR and CDR2 is FQNEAQ (reference sequence). The CDR3 here is CASSSPRSGAYEQYF. As DNA, the CDR3 is TGTGCCAGCAGCTCTCCTAGAAGCGGGGCTTACGAGCAGTACTTC.

The sample holds a few counts of this clone. V gene TRBV6-5 combines with J gene TRBJ1-6, with D perhaps TRBD1 (5 bases). Germline lookup yields CDR1 MNHEY and CDR2 SVGAGI. This CDR3 is built from 15 residues. The ends were cut back, 7 bases at V and 3 bases at J, with 13 bases in the middle. CDR3 in amino acids: CASTRTIRYNSPLHF. Here the CDR3 DNA reads TGTGCCAGCACTAGGACAATACGCTATAATTCACCCCTCCACTTT.

A word on this clone: One end of the junction fails to match germline, which may point to a read error. This chain uses TRBV5-4 with TRBJ1-3; 8 nucleotides line up with TRBD1. Germline loops: CDR1 SGHNT, CDR2 YYREEE (reference sequence). The CDR3 sequence is 18 residues long. CDR3 bases: TGTGCCAGCACCAAAACCGCAGGGGGCCGCGCAGTTGGAAGCACCATATATTTT. This sequence encodes CASTKTAGGRAVGSTIYF.

The chain uses TRBV2 and TRBJ1-1; D is possibly TRBD1 (6 bases). This CDR3 has 18 amino acids. V was shortened by 2 bases and J by 0 bases, with 19 bases between the two germline ends. Per the germline V gene, CDR1 is SNHLY and CDR2 is FYNNEI. The CDR3 loop reads CASSEIFYRVFMNTEAFF. In DNA form, the CDR3 reads TGTGCCAGCAGTGAAATATTTTACAGGGTTTTTATGAACACTGAAGCTTTCTTT. The full variable domain, completed using reference TRBV2 and TRBJ1-1, is EPEVTQTPSHQVTQMGQEVILRCVPISNHLYFYWYRQILGQKVEFLVSFYNNEISEKSEIFDDQFSVERPDGSNFTLKIRSTKLEDSAMYFCASSEIFYRVFMNTEAFFGQGTRLTVV.

The CDR3 is CASSHGTGTYEQYF. The CDR3 DNA reads TGTGCCAGCAGCCATGGGACAGGAACCTACGAGCAGTACTTC. This chain uses TRBV3-1 (or the pseudogene TRBV3-2) with TRBJ2-7, with TRBD1 identical over 8 bases. CDR3 length: 14 residues. CDR1 and CDR2 (germline): LGHDT, YNNKEL (reference sequence). The J segment lost 2 bases and the V segment lost 3 bases, leaving 3 bases of the junction unmatched.

The rearrangement joins TRBV6-5 to TRBJ2-3; 10 bases line up with TRBD2. This CDR3 is built from 16 residues. CDR1 MNHEY and CDR2 SVGAGI come from the germline V gene. Trimming at V came to 2 bases and at J to 4 bases, leaving 6 bases not matched to a gene. CDR3 amino acids: CASSYKAGGLADTQYF. The CDR3 DNA reads as TGTGCCAGCAGTTACAAAGCGGGAGGGCTGGCAGATACGCAGTATTTT.

The rearrangement links TRBV5-1 to TRBJ1-3; 9 bases are shared with TRBD1. Per the germline V gene, CDR1 is SGHRS and CDR2 is YFSETQ. Trimming took 4 bases from V and 0 from J; bases not matched to a gene: 5. This CDR3 region has 16 residues. CDR3 DNA sequence: TGCGCCAGCAGCCTTACGGGACAGGGCTCTGGAAACACCATATATTTT. Translation gives CASSLTGQGSGNTIYF.

This clone was seen once. The chain employs TRBV4-2 and TRBJ2-2; D is possibly TRBD2 (5 bases). Germline CDR1 reads LGHNA; CDR2 reads YNFKEQ. V was cut by 0 bases and J by 1 base, with 9 bases left in between. The CDR3 runs 16 residues. As DNA, the CDR3 is TGTGCCAGCAGCCAAGAAGGACGGGGGAACACCGGGGAGCTGTTTTTT. This translates into CASSQEGRGNTGELFF.

The chain carries TRBV6-5 and TRBJ1-6; D may be TRBD1 (5 bases). Germline V CDR1 and CDR2: MNHEY, SVGAGI. Trimming took 7 bases from V and 11 from J, leaving 12 bases between them. The CDR3 totals 12 residues. CDR3 nucleotide sequence: TGTGCCAGCACGGGACTGAGGGCACCCCTCCACTTT. It encodes CASTGLRAPLHF.

This rearrangement joins TRBV19 to TRBJ2-7; TRBD2 is a possible D gene (5 bases). V was clipped by 7 bases and J by 3 bases, with 10 bases between them. The CDR3 contains 12 residues. Germline V CDR1 and CDR2: LNHDA, SQIVND (reference sequence). CDR3 sequence: CASIGRGYEQYF. DNA of the CDR3: TGTGCCAGTATTGGACGGGGCTACGAGCAGTACTTC. The full variable domain, in which reference TRBV19 and TRBJ2-7 provide the parts outside the CDR3, is DGGITQSPKYLFRKEGQNVTLSCEQNLNHDAMYWYRQDPGQGLRLIYYSQIVNDFQKGDIAEGYSVSREKKESFPLTVTSAQKNPTAFYLCASIGRGYEQYFGPGTRLTVT.

This clone appeared a single time. The V gene is TRBV6-5, the J gene TRBJ1-1, with no clear D. Germline loops: CDR1 MNHEY, CDR2 SVGAGI. This CDR3 has 13 amino acids. Trimming left V 6 bases short and J 1 base short, with 9 bases between. CDR3 DNA: TGTGCCAGCAGCTCCCTAGGGAACACTGAAGCTTTCTTT. Amino acid sequence: CASSSLGNTEAFF.

The chain recombines TRBV5-6 with TRBJ1-3, with a possible D match to TRBD1 (5 bases). Germline CDR1 is SGHDT and CDR2 is YYEEEE. V shed 4 bases and J shed 1 base, with 9 bases lying between them. CDR3 length equals 14 residues. The CDR3 loop is CASSRTGSGNTIYF. CDR3 in DNA: TGTGCCAGCAGCCGAACAGGTTCTGGAAACACCATATATTTT.

The chain uses TRBV18 and TRBJ1-5, with TRBD1 matching over 12 bases. The CDR3 runs to 18 residues. CDR1 is KGHSH, CDR2 LQKENI, per germline. V was pared by 6 bases and J by 5 bases, with 14 bases of the junction left unmatched. CDR3 amino acids: CASSIRVGTGGYHQPQHF. CDR3 in DNA: TGTGCCAGCTCCATCCGAGTTGGGACAGGGGGCTATCATCAGCCCCAGCATTTT.

The chain carries TRBV18 and TRBJ2-1; a possible D gene is TRBD2 (5 bases). V was trimmed by 6 bases and J by 2 bases, leaving 11 bases between them. The length of the CDR3 is 14 residues. CDR1 and CDR2 (germline): KGHSH, LQKENI. The DNA for the CDR3 is TGTGCCAGCTCTAGGGAGCATGCCTACAATGAGCAGTTCTTC. It is translated as CASSREHAYNEQFF.

CDR3 DNA sequence: TGTGCCAGCAGCATCCGGGACAGGATCATAGGTAGCTATGGCTACACCTTC. This encodes CASSIRDRIIGSYGYTF. The chain uses TRBV7-8 and TRBJ1-2; TRBD1 agrees at 8 bases. The CDR3 spans 17 residues. Trimming at V came to 5 bases and at J to 4 bases, leaving 15 bases not matched to a gene. The germline V gene encodes CDR1 SGHVS and CDR2 FQNEAQ.